The clone carrying this T cell receptor beta chain was detected a few times. TCRdb's table, derived via immunoSEQ multiplex PCR, lists solely in-frame clones and lacks some. Of some 470,000 clones in the sample, 76% are singletons; the top ten hold 10% to 15%. This specimen belongs to a study of shared clonotypes between healthy human individuals. The V segment lost 5 bases and the J segment 9 bases; nucleotides outside the gene matches: 6. The CDR3 consists of 13 residues. CDR1 is SQVTM, CDR2 ANQGSEA, per germline. The sequenced material came from PBMCs. This clonotype was sampled from a woman in her thirties or forties in good health. Some clones in this sample may be carry-over from other donors' samples. This chain connects TRBV29-1 to TRBJ2-1; TRBD1 aligns across 11 bases. CDR3 in DNA: TGCAGCGTTCACCGGGACAGGGGGGCTGAGCAGTTCTTC. Its protein is CSVHRDRGAEQFF.